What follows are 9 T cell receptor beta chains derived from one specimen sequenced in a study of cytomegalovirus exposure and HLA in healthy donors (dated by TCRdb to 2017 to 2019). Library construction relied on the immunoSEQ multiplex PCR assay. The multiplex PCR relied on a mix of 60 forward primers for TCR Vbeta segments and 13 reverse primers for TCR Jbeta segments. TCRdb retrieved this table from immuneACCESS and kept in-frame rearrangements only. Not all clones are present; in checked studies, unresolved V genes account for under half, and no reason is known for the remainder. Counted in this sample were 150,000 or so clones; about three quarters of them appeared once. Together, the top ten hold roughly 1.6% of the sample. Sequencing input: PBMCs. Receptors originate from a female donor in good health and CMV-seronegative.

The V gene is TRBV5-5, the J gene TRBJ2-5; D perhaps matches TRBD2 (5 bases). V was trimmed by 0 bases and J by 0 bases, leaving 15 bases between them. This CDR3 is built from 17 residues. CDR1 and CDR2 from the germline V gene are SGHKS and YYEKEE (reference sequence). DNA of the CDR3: TGTGCCAGCAGCTTGGGGGTGGTCTCGGGGTACCAAGAGACCCAGTACTTC. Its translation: CASSLGVVSGYQETQYF.

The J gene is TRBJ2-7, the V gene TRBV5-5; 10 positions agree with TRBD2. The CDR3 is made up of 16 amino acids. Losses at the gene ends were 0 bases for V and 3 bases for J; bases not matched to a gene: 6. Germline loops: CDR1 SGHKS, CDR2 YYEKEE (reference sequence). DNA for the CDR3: TGTGCCAGCAGCTTGGCCGCGCCTAGCGGGGGCTACGAGCAGTACTTC. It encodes CASSLAAPSGGYEQYF.

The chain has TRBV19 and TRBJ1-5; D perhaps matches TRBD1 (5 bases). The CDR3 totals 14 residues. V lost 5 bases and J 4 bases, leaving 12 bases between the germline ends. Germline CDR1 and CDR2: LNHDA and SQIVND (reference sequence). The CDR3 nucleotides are TGTGCCAGTAGTCCAGACAGCTTGAATCAGCCCCAGCATTTT. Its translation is CASSPDSLNQPQHF. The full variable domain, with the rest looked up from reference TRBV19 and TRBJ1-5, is DGGITQSPKYLFRKEGQNVTLSCEQNLNHDAMYWYRQDPGQGLRLIYYSQIVNDFQKGDIAEGYSVSREKKESFPLTVTSAQKNPTAFYLCASSPDSLNQPQHFGDGTRLSIL.

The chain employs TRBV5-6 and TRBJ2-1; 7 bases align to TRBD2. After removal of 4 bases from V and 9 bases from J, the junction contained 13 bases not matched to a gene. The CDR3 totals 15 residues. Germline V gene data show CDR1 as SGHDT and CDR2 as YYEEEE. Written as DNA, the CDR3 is TGTGCCAGCAGCAGACTAGCAGAATACCACGGTGAGCAGTTCTTC. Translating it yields CASSRLAEYHGEQFF.

In DNA, the CDR3 is TGTGCCAGTAGTAGGATTCTAGCGGTGGGTGGCACAGATACGCAGTATTTT. Amino acids: CASSRILAVGGTDTQYF. This rearrangement joins TRBV19 to TRBJ2-3; 7 positions match TRBD2. Germline V CDR1 and CDR2: LNHDA, SQIVND (reference sequence). The CDR3 extends over 17 amino acids. Trimming took 4 bases from V and 1 from J; bases not matched to a gene: 11.

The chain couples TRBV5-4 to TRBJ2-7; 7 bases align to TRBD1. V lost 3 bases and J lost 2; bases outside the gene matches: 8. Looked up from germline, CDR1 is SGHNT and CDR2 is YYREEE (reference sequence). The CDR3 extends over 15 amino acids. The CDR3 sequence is CASSSLRDSTYEQYF. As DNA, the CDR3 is TGTGCCAGCAGCTCTCTAAGGGACAGCACCTACGAGCAGTACTTC.

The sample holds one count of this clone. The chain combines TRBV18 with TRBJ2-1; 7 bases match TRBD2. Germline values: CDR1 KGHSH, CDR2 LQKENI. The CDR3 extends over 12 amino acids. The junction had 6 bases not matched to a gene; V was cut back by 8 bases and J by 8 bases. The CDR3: CASRPGGYEQFF. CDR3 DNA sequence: TGTGCCAGCCGGCCGGGGGGATATGAGCAGTTCTTC.

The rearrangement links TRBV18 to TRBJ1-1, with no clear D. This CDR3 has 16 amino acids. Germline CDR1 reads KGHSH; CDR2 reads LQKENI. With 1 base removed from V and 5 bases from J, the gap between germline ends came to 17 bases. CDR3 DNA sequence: TGTGCCAGCTCACCACGGGAGGGAACGGGATATACTGAAGCTTTCTTT. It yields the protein CASSPREGTGYTEAFF.

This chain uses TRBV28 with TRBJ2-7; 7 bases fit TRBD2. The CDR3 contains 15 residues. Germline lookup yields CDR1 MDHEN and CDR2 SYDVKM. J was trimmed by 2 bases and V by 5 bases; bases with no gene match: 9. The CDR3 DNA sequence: TGTGCCAGCAGTACACCAGCGGGGATTGCCTACGAGCAGTACTTC. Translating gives CASSTPAGIAYEQYF.